Given below is one T cell receptor (beta chain) in context. The record originates from a study of blood T cell repertoires in COVID-19. In the study overall: Material from acute and convalescent COVID-19 was sourced from the United States, Italy and Spain. Sources were T cells, B-cell-depleted T cells, or PBMCs; the material itself was cDNA or gDNA.

Germline V gene sequence: CDR1 SGHNT, CDR2 YYREEE (reference sequence). The CDR3 is 15 amino acids. The J segment lost 4 bases and the V segment lost 1 base, leaving 3 bases of the junction unmatched. Authors' methods: Estimation of nucleated cell counts relied on the amplification of reference gene primers. Libraries were prepared by immunoSEQ multiplex PCR; TCRdb keeps only in-frame clonotypes and omits some of them. V and J calls and clone size are copied from that table; D and trimming were computed from the DNA. The sample records some 250,000 clones, about 80% being singletons. This chain links TRBV5-4 with TRBJ1-1; 11 positions match TRBD1. The source is a woman older than 75 with acute or convalescent COVID-19. Material for sequencing was peripheral blood. CDR3 region: CASSLRTGGGTEAFF. The CDR3, as DNA: TGTGCCAGCAGCTTGAGGACAGGGGGCGGCACTGAAGCTTTCTTT.